This is a list of T cell receptor beta chains from one sample in a study of blood T cell repertoires in COVID-19. Profiling relied on immunoSEQ multiplex PCR, and the TCRdb table lists in-frame clones only, not all of them. The table includes around 120,000 clones, around 90% detected once. The sample comprised peripheral blood. Source of these receptors: a woman in her forties or fifties with active or convalescent COVID-19. Both conserved end residues are part of each CDR3. The order of the fields is V gene, D gene, clone size, J gene, CDR3 DNA, CDR3 protein. The D gene is left open where the match is weak. Where a row states a size, it is once, few, many or the class of an expanded clone; other rows omit it.

>TRBV9|-|-|TRBJ2-1
TGTGCCAGCAGTCCGGGAGAGGTGAATGAGCAGTTCTTC
CASSPGEVNEQFF
>TRBV24-1|TRBD2|-|TRBJ2-3
TGTGCCACCAGTGATTTAGGGCTAGCGGGAGCAGATACGCAGTATTTT
CATSDLGLAGADTQYF
>TRBV9|TRBD1|-|TRBJ1-3
TGTGCCAGCAGCTCAAGACAGGGGGCTTCAAACACCATATATTTT
CASSSRQGASNTIYF
>TRBV9|TRBD2|once|TRBJ2-1
TGTGCCAGCAGCGGTAGCGGGAGAATTTACAATGAGCAGTTCTTC
CASSGSGRIYNEQFF
>TRBV19|TRBD2|-|TRBJ2-5
TGTGCCAGTTCCGGGACTAGCGGGAGGGCCGCAGAGACCCAGTACTTC
CASSGTSGRAAETQYF
>TRBV28|-|-|TRBJ2-7
TGTGCCAGCAGCCTTGACACCTACGAGCAGTACTTC
CASSLDTYEQYF
>TRBV5-5|-|-|TRBJ1-2
TGTGCCAGCAGCTTGGATCGGTATGGCTACACCTTC
CASSLDRYGYTF
>TRBV2|-|-|TRBJ2-1
TGTGCCAGCAAGACCGTTAGCGGCTACAATGAGCAGTTCTTC
CASKTVSGYNEQFF
>TRBV12-5|TRBD2|-|TRBJ2-1
TGTGCTAGTGGTTTGGGACTAGCCGGCAACAATGAGCAGTTCTTC
CASGLGLAGNNEQFF
>TRBV5-4|-|-|TRBJ2-3
TGTGCCAGCAGCTTGTTTCCAGCGGACACAGATACGCAGTATTTT
CASSLFPADTDTQYF
>TRBV4-1|TRBD2|-|TRBJ2-7
TGCGCCAGCAGCCAAAAGGGACTAGCGGGATTTGGGTCCTACGAGCAGTACTTC
CASSQKGLAGFGSYEQYF
>TRBV19|-|-|TRBJ2-3
TGTGCCAGTGGGAGAGATACGCAGTATTTT
CASGRDTQYF
>TRBV19|TRBD2|once|TRBJ2-5
TGTGCCAGTAGCGACGAGACTAGCGGGGCAGAGACCCAGTACTTC
CASSDETSGAETQYF
>TRBV27|TRBD2|-|TRBJ2-7
TGTGCCAGCAGGACTAGCGACACCTACGAGCAGTACTTC
CASRTSDTYEQYF
>TRBV7-2|TRBD1|-|TRBJ2-1
TGTGCCAGCAGCTTAGGACAGGGTACCTACAATGAGCAGTTCTTC
CASSLGQGTYNEQFF
>TRBV19|TRBD2|-|TRBJ2-1
TGTGCCAGTAGTAAAGGAACGGGAGGGCCGTGGGGTGAGCAGTTCTTC
CASSKGTGGPWGEQFF
>TRBV6-2/TRBV6-3|TRBD1|-|TRBJ2-7
TGTGCCAGCAGTCGCACCCGGGACAGGGGCTACGAGCAGTACTTC
CASSRTRDRGYEQYF
>TRBV27|-|-|TRBJ2-3
TGTGCCAGCGGCATTCTGGGGGGTGGTGCAGATACGCAGTATTTT
CASGILGGGADTQYF
>TRBV7-8|TRBD2|-|TRBJ2-1
TGTGCCAGCACCCAAGCGGGGCTAGCGGGGGGTAATGAGCAGTTCTTC
CASTQAGLAGGNEQFF
>TRBV2|TRBD2|-|TRBJ2-5
TGTGCCAGCAGTGGTGGACTAGCGGGAGAGGAGACCCAGTACTTC
CASSGGLAGEETQYF
>TRBV19|TRBD2|-|TRBJ2-3
TGTGCCAGTAGTAGCGGGAGGCGGACGAGCACAGATACGCAGTATTTT
CASSSGRRTSTDTQYF
>TRBV10-3|-|-|TRBJ2-1
TGTGCCATCAGTGAGTTAACTCGAGGCTCCTACAATGAGCAGTTCTTC
CAISELTRGSYNEQFF
>TRBV7-9|TRBD1|-|TRBJ2-1
TGTGCCAGCAGCTTAGGACAGGGATTAACCCCATCCTACAATGAGCAGTTCTTC
CASSLGQGLTPSYNEQFF
>TRBV6-5|TRBD2|-|TRBJ2-1
TGTGCCAGCAAGCTAGCGGGATATAACTACAATGAGCAGTTCTTC
CASKLAGYNYNEQFF
>TRBV7-2|-|-|TRBJ2-7
TGTGCCAGCAGGCCTAGCAGGGGTGGCGAGCAGTACTTC
CASRPSRGGEQYF
>TRBV7-2|TRBD2|-|TRBJ2-3
TGTGCCAGCACCTCCCCGGCTAGCGGGACAGATACGCAGTATTTT
CASTSPASGTDTQYF
>TRBV30|TRBD1|-|TRBJ2-5
TGTGCCTGGAGTGTACAGGACAGGGGACTGGAGACCCAGTACTTC
CAWSVQDRGLETQYF
>TRBV5-1|TRBD2|-|TRBJ2-3
TGCGCCAGCAGCTTGGCTGTCAGCGGGGGGGTCACAGATACGCAGTATTTT
CASSLAVSGGVTDTQYF
>TRBV15|TRBD2|-|TRBJ2-3
TGTGCCACCAGCAGAGTTAGCGGGAAGGGCGCAGATACGCAGTATTTT
CATSRVSGKGADTQYF
>TRBV6-2/TRBV6-3|-|-|TRBJ1-5
TGTGCCAGCAGCCCTAGAGTGGGCAATCAGCCCCAGCATTTT
CASSPRVGNQPQHF
>TRBV7-9|-|-|TRBJ1-1
TGTGCCAGCAGCTTAGCTCGGGGGACTGAAGCTTTCTTT
CASSLARGTEAFF
>TRBV4-3|TRBD2|-|TRBJ2-1
TGCGCCAGCAGCCGAGAGACCGGGACTAGCGGTTACAATGAGCAGTTCTTC
CASSRETGTSGYNEQFF
>TRBV15|-|-|TRBJ1-2
TGTGCCACCAGCAGATTCCAGGGCTCCCTCTATGGCTACACCTTC
CATSRFQGSLYGYTF
>TRBV2|-|-|TRBJ2-3
TGTGCCAGCAGTGTTAGGACTCCCTTTGGCTATACGCAGTATTTT
CASSVRTPFGYTQYF
>TRBV18|TRBD1|-|TRBJ2-1
TGTGCCAGCTCACCAGCGAGGACAGGTGGGATCTCCTACAATGAGCAGTTCTTC
CASSPARTGGISYNEQFF
>TRBV28|-|-|TRBJ1-5
TGTGCCAGCAGCCCGATTTGGGCCTCGGATCAGCCCCAGCATTTT
CASSPIWASDQPQHF
>TRBV28|-|-|TRBJ2-7
TGTGCCAGCAGTTCCGGGGCAGGGGCGGTCTACGAGCAGTACTTC
CASSSGAGAVYEQYF
>TRBV28|-|-|TRBJ2-5
TGTGCCAGCAGTTTACCCTCGGAGACCCAGTACTTC
CASSLPSETQYF
>TRBV28|TRBD2|-|TRBJ2-6
TGTGCCAGCTCCGCTCGAGCGGGAGACTTAGCTGGGGCCAACGTCCTGACTTTC
CASSARAGDLAGANVLTF
>TRBV11-2|-|few|TRBJ2-7
TGTGCCAGCAGCTTATGGACAGGGGTTCCCAGCGGGAGAACCTACGAGCAGTACTTC
CASSLWTGVPSGRTYEQYF
>TRBV6-6|-|-|TRBJ2-2
TGTGCCTCCTCCGGGCTAGCGATGAACACCGGGGAGCTGTTTTTT
CASSGLAMNTGELFF
>TRBV28|TRBD2|-|TRBJ2-5
TGTGCCAGCAACCAGGGACTAGCGGGAGGGGAGACCCAGTACTTC
CASNQGLAGGETQYF
>TRBV6-5|-|-|TRBJ1-4
TGTGCCAGCACCTCAGGGGCATCTAATGAAAAACTGTTTTTT
CASTSGASNEKLFF
>TRBV7-2|TRBD1|-|TRBJ2-7
TGTGCCAGCAGCTTAGTCGGGACAGGATACTACGAGCAGTACTTC
CASSLVGTGYYEQYF
>TRBV19|-|-|TRBJ2-7
TGTGCCAGTAGTATGGTGGGCAGCTCCTACGAGCAGTACTTC
CASSMVGSSYEQYF
>TRBV13|TRBD2|-|TRBJ2-5
TGTGCCAGCAGCCGGGAGGACGGAGAGACCCAGTACTTC
CASSREDGETQYF
>TRBV7-3|TRBD1|-|TRBJ2-1
TGTGCCAGCAGCTTAAATGGACAGGGATCCTACAATGAGCAGTTCTTC
CASSLNGQGSYNEQFF
>TRBV6-5|TRBD1|-|TRBJ1-2
TGTGCCAGCAGTAGGGGACAGGGGCTTGGCTACACCTTC
CASSRGQGLGYTF
>TRBV5-1|-|-|TRBJ2-3
TGCGCCAGCAGCTTCGGAGATACGCAGTATTTT
CASSFGDTQYF
>TRBV6-2/TRBV6-3|-|-|TRBJ2-7
TGTGCCAGCAGTGCCCACCCCAGGGGGAGGATCCCCAACGAGCAGTACTTC
CASSAHPRGRIPNEQYF
>TRBV28|-|-|TRBJ1-4
TGTGCCAGCAGCTCCCCAGCCGGGTTAGGAAAACTGTTTTTT
CASSSPAGLGKLFF
>TRBV7-2|TRBD1|-|TRBJ2-7
TGTGCCAGCAGCTTAGTCGCAGGACAGGGGGCCTACGAGCAGTACTTC
CASSLVAGQGAYEQYF
>TRBV30|TRBD1|-|TRBJ1-5
TGTGCCTGGAGTGTACTTGGACAGGGAGATCAGCCCCAGCATTTT
CAWSVLGQGDQPQHF
>TRBV20-1|TRBD2|-|TRBJ2-2
TGCAGTGCTAGTCACAGCGGGGCAGGTTGGGGGGAGCTGTTTTTT
CSASHSGAGWGELFF
>TRBV30|-|-|TRBJ1-5
TGTGCCTGGAGTGTAAAGAGCTTTCAGCCCCAGCATTTT
CAWSVKSFQPQHF